This T cell receptor (beta chain) was recorded in a study of blood T cell repertoires in COVID-19. On the study more broadly: The study drew acute and convalescent COVID-19 samples from the United States, Italy and Spain.

CDR3 length: 12 residues. The V and J ends lost 7 bases and 5 bases respectively, with 8 bases between them. Looked up from germline, CDR1 is SEHNR and CDR2 is FQNEAQ (reference sequence). Method: immunoSEQ multiplex PCR; TCRdb's copy keeps in-frame clones and lacks some. The sample carries about 87,000 clones, approximately 75% recorded once. The source is a woman aged 45-60 years with acute or convalescent COVID-19. This rearrangement joins TRBV7-9 to TRBJ2-2; D remains unclear. The material sequenced was peripheral blood. CDR3 DNA sequence: TGTGCCAGCACTCTCCTTACCGGGGAGCTGTTTTTT. This encodes CASTLLTGELFF.